This section outlines one T cell receptor beta chain sequence together with its context. The antigen is not known. Generated by immunoSEQ multiplex PCR, the TCRdb table keeps only in-frame clones and is missing some. Seen here are about 160,000 clones, less than 90% observed once, and the top ten hold around 5.1%. This entry belongs to a study of lymphopenia after photon versus proton radiotherapy. Points from the study as a whole: Relative stability marked proton patients; photon patients lost diversity and naive cells. Only patients who died were analyzed for survival; proton advantage is unproven.

The V gene lost 6 bases and the J gene lost 5 bases, with 7 bases spanning the gap. The CDR3 spans 11 residues. Germline CDR1 is SQVTM and CDR2 is ANQGSEA. The clonotype originates from a man aged 50-59 years with gastric cancer. V gene TRBV29-1 combines with J gene TRBJ1-4; TRBD1 is a possible D gene (5 bases). The source was peripheral blood, collected from a patient treated with photon-based radiotherapy. CDR3: CSVRANEKLFF. The CDR3 bases are TGCAGCGTCAGGGCCAATGAAAAACTGTTTTTT.